The 14 T cell receptor beta chains below come from one sample, sequenced in a study of T cell responses to AZD1222 COVID-19 vaccine. The table came from immunoSEQ multiplex PCR; TCRdb's copy has only in-frame clones and leaves some out. Seen here are 150,000 to 170,000 clones, under 95% observed once, and the top ten hold 15% to 20%. The sample here was peripheral blood, taken on day 0 of AZD1222 vaccination. The receptor source for this set is an adult in good health.

The chain has TRBV4-2 and TRBJ2-2; 9 bases are shared with TRBD1. This CDR3 spans 18 amino acids. The germline gives CDR1 LGHNA, CDR2 YNFKEQ. The V segment lost 8 bases and the J segment 3 bases; nucleotides outside the gene matches: 16. The CDR3 here is CASEPQTGGSVDTGELFF. As DNA, the CDR3 is TGTGCCAGCGAGCCCCAAACAGGGGGCTCTGTGGACACCGGGGAGCTGTTTTTT.

The rearrangement links TRBV7-8 to TRBJ2-1; D may be TRBD1 (5 bases). V was trimmed by 0 bases and J by 7 bases, leaving 7 bases between them. Germline CDR1 SGHVS, CDR2 FQNEAQ. This CDR3 is built from 13 residues. The chain's CDR3 is CASSLAAGNEQFF. The DNA for the CDR3 is TGTGCCAGCAGCTTAGCCGCAGGGAATGAGCAGTTCTTC.

This chain links TRBV5-1 with TRBJ1-5; possibly TRBD1 for D (6 bases). Germline CDR1 and CDR2: SGHRS and YFSETQ. The germline V and J ends were trimmed by 0 bases and 6 bases, with 10 bases remaining between them. CDR3 size: 14 residues. The CDR3 loop reads CASSLEGGVQPQHF. The CDR3 DNA follows: TGCGCCAGCAGCTTGGAGGGGGGAGTTCAGCCCCAGCATTTT.

The V call is TRBV7-3, the J call TRBJ2-3; 12 bases match TRBD2. The CDR3 has 17 residues. Unmatched junction bases numbered 12, after V lost 5 bases and J lost 6 bases. Germline V gene lookup returns CDR1 SGHTA and CDR2 FQGTGA. The CDR3 bases are TGTGCCAGCAGCCCTCTAGCGGGAGGGCCATCTAAGGATACGCAGTATTTT. It yields the protein CASSPLAGGPSKDTQYF. Drawing the rest from reference TRBV7-3 and TRBJ2-3, the complete variable domain is GAGVSQTPSNKVTEKGKYVELRCDPISGHTALYWYRQSLGQGPEFLIYFQGTGAADDSGLPNDRFFAVRPEGSVSTLKIQRTERGDSAVYLCASSPLAGGPSKDTQYFGPGTRLTVL.

The CDR3 region is CASSERETEAFF. CDR3 DNA sequence: TGTGCCAGCAGCGAAAGGGAAACTGAAGCTTTCTTT. The genes are TRBV7-2 and TRBJ1-1; no firm D call. The CDR3 runs 12 residues. Per the germline V gene, CDR1 is SGHTA and CDR2 is FQGNSA. V was pared by 5 bases and J by 5 bases, with 9 bases between.

This chain links TRBV9 with TRBJ1-6, with 11 positions matching TRBD1. Germline V gives CDR1 SGDLS, CDR2 YYNGEE. The CDR3 is 18 amino acids. Trimming cost V 0 bases and J 6 bases; bases outside gene matches: 8. The CDR3 reads CASSVALGQGGPNSPLHF. The CDR3 DNA follows: TGTGCCAGCAGCGTAGCTCTGGGACAGGGGGGTCCTAATTCACCCCTCCACTTT.

J is TRBJ2-2 and V is TRBV5-4; D not certain. CDR3 length: 13 residues. Between the trimmed V and J ends, which lost 0 bases and 4 bases, there was a span of 4 bases. Germline CDR1 SGHNT, CDR2 YYREEE (reference sequence). The CDR3 sequence: CASSLESTGELFF. CDR3 in DNA: TGTGCCAGCAGCTTGGAATCCACCGGGGAGCTGTTTTTT.

This clone was recorded only once. J is TRBJ1-3 and V is TRBV28, with no clear D. The CDR3 is 12 amino acids. Germline V gene lookup returns CDR1 MDHEN and CDR2 SYDVKM. Between the trimmed V and J ends, which lost 3 bases and 4 bases, there was a span of 4 bases. CDR3 sequence: CASSFQGNTIYF. CDR3 DNA: TGTGCCAGCAGTTTCCAGGGAAACACCATATATTTT.

The genes are TRBV7-9 and TRBJ1-2, with D possibly being TRBD1 (5 bases). The CDR3 extends over 13 amino acids. The ends were cut back, 3 bases at V and 4 bases at J, with 9 bases in the middle. Looked up from germline, CDR1 is SEHNR and CDR2 is FQNEAQ (reference sequence). The CDR3, as DNA: TGTGCCAGCAGCTTTACAGGTTCCTATGGCTACACCTTC. As protein: CASSFTGSYGYTF.

There are a few counts of this clone. The chain is built from TRBV6-5 and TRBJ1-5; TRBD1 agrees at 10 bases. The J segment lost 4 bases and the V segment lost 8 bases, leaving 8 bases of the junction unmatched. CDR3 length: 15 amino acids. CDR1 is MNHEY and CDR2 is SVGAGI in the germline V gene. CDR3 region: CASLKVGQGNQPQHF. As DNA, the CDR3 is TGTGCCAGCTTAAAAGTGGGACAGGGGAATCAGCCCCAGCATTTT.

The V and J genes are TRBV19 and TRBJ2-2; 9 nucleotides line up with TRBD2. This CDR3 is built from 15 residues. The V gene end was trimmed by 2 bases and the J gene end by 3 bases; junction bases not matched to a gene: 1. Germline V lookup: CDR1 LNHDA, CDR2 SQIVND (reference sequence). The CDR3: CASSISGGHTGELFF. CDR3 in DNA: TGTGCCAGTAGTATAAGCGGGGGGCACACCGGGGAGCTGTTTTTT.

This chain connects TRBV28 to TRBJ1-2, with 9 bases aligning to TRBD1. From germline, CDR1 is MDHEN and CDR2 SYDVKM. CDR3 size: 15 residues. Trimming took 4 bases from V and 8 from J; bases not matched to a gene: 11. The CDR3 spells CASSSGTGTALGYTF. In DNA, the CDR3 is TGTGCCAGCAGTTCCGGGACAGGGACGGCTTTGGGCTACACCTTC.

V usage is TRBV21-1 and J usage is TRBJ2-1. TRBV21-1 represents a pseudogene. The length of the CDR3 is 15 residues. CDR3 amino acids: CASSKGEGWVNEQFF. The DNA for the CDR3 is TGTGCCAGCAGCAAAGGCGAGGGGTGGGTCAATGAGCAGTTCTTC.

The chain joins TRBV2 to TRBJ1-1; 8 bases align to TRBD1. CDR1 and CDR2 from the germline V gene are SNHLY and FYNNEI. This CDR3 is built from 11 residues. J gave up 10 bases and V 8 bases, and 6 bases lay outside the gene matches. CDR3 bases: TGTGCCAGCCGCGGACAGGGAGCAGCTTTCTTT. It specifies CASRGQGAAFF.